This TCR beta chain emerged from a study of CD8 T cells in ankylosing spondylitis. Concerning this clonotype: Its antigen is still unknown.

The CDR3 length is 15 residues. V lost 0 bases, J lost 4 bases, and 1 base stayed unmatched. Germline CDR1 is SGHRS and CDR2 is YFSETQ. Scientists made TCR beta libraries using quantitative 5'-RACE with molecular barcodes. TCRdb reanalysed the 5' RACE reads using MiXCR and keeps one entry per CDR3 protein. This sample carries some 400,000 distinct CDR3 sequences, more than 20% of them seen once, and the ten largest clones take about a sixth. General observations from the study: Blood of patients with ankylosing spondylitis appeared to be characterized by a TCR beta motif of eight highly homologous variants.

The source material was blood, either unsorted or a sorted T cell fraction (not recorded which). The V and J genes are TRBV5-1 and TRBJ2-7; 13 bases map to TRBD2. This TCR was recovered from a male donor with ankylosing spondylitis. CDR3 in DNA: TGCGCCAGCAGCTTGGGGGGACTAGCGGGGTACGAGCAGTACTTC. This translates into CASSLGGLAGYEQYF.